The rows below give T cell receptor beta chains drawn from one sample of a study of blood T cell repertoires in COVID-19. Libraries were prepared by immunoSEQ multiplex PCR; TCRdb keeps only in-frame clonotypes and omits some of them. This sample has hundreds of thousands of clones; more than 80% occur once, and the top ten carry over 0.2%. Input material: peripheral blood. The receptor source for this set is a woman aged 18-29 years with acute or convalescent COVID-19. CDR3s include the opening cysteine and the closing phenylalanine or tryptophan. Each record gives: V gene, J gene, CDR3 protein.

v_call: TRBV7-2
j_call: TRBJ1-6
cdr3_aa: CASSYLQGHSSPLHF

v_call: TRBV30
j_call: TRBJ2-2
cdr3_aa: CAWSVRRVTGSTTGELFF

v_call: TRBV12-2
j_call: TRBJ1-5
cdr3_aa: CASRSPEVVVNQPQHF

v_call: TRBV6-2/TRBV6-3
j_call: TRBJ2-1
cdr3_aa: CASTPVGAPVQFF

v_call: TRBV7-6
j_call: TRBJ1-1
cdr3_aa: CASSLGVGQGEAFF

v_call: TRBV6-5
j_call: TRBJ1-2
cdr3_aa: CASSAVTGAGYTF

v_call: TRBV21-1
j_call: TRBJ1-3
cdr3_aa: CASSTRQGGISGNTIYF

v_call: TRBV5-1
j_call: TRBJ1-2
cdr3_aa: CASSLEYGQGNYGYTF

v_call: TRBV27
j_call: TRBJ2-7
cdr3_aa: CASSLSSGDGRYEQYF

v_call: TRBV11-2
j_call: TRBJ1-3
cdr3_aa: CASSPSQTFSGNTIYF

v_call: TRBV29-1
j_call: TRBJ1-1
cdr3_aa: CSVDGRGYTEAFF

v_call: TRBV3-1/TRBV3-2
j_call: TRBJ1-4
cdr3_aa: CASSHEPGQGRQTNEKLFF

v_call: TRBV28
j_call: TRBJ1-5
cdr3_aa: CASSPTELQPQHF

v_call: TRBV10-3
j_call: TRBJ1-1
cdr3_aa: CAISESPGQTSGTEAFF

v_call: TRBV25-1
j_call: TRBJ2-6
cdr3_aa: CASSVWGAGANVLTF

v_call: TRBV15
j_call: TRBJ2-1
cdr3_aa: CATSRAPGQGADEQFF

v_call: TRBV12-3/TRBV12-4
j_call: TRBJ1-2
cdr3_aa: CASSDKNYGYTF

v_call: TRBV19
j_call: TRBJ2-3
cdr3_aa: CASSWPRRRDTDTQYF

v_call: TRBV30
j_call: TRBJ2-3
cdr3_aa: CAWRGLAGGRGTDTQYF

v_call: TRBV5-6
j_call: TRBJ1-1
cdr3_aa: CASSLTGVGEAFF

v_call: TRBV7-2
j_call: TRBJ2-2
cdr3_aa: CASSLGGRDTGELFF

v_call: TRBV6-6
j_call: TRBJ2-7
cdr3_aa: CASIQGASTLYEQYF

v_call: TRBV5-6
j_call: TRBJ1-1
cdr3_aa: CASSSGTGRLDTEAFF

v_call: TRBV7-9
j_call: TRBJ1-1
cdr3_aa: CASSPTGEVLAFF

v_call: TRBV5-1
j_call: TRBJ2-7
cdr3_aa: CASRAGEPLYEQYF

v_call: TRBV11-2
j_call: TRBJ2-3
cdr3_aa: CASSLIVPDTQYF

v_call: TRBV19
j_call: TRBJ2-5
cdr3_aa: CASSIARFPETQYF

v_call: TRBV12-5
j_call: TRBJ1-5
cdr3_aa: CASGQRPRQGNQPQHF

v_call: TRBV9
j_call: TRBJ2-7
cdr3_aa: CASSGTTGEQYF

v_call: TRBV7-2
j_call: TRBJ1-3
cdr3_aa: CASSLAPVSGNTIYF

v_call: TRBV6-2/TRBV6-3
j_call: TRBJ1-1
cdr3_aa: CASSYVYQGDGNTEAFF

v_call: TRBV9
j_call: TRBJ1-1
cdr3_aa: CASSVRDRVSDTEAFF

v_call: TRBV19
j_call: TRBJ2-7
cdr3_aa: CASSVSGTPTYEQYF